This entry lists 9 T cell receptor beta chains sequenced from one sample in a study of blood T cell repertoires in COVID-19. Repertoires were generated with immunoSEQ multiplex PCR, while TCRdb's copy carries only in-frame clones and drops some. The table records roughly 97,000 clones, around 84% of them present only once. Sequenced material: peripheral blood. The receptors were gathered from a man in his fifties or sixties with acute or convalescent COVID-19.

This chain links TRBV19 with TRBJ1-3; 7 positions agree with TRBD1. Germline assignment: CDR1 LNHDA and CDR2 SQIVND (reference sequence). The CDR3 covers 17 residues. Trimming removed 5 bases from V and 0 bases from J; junction bases left unmatched: 10. This CDR3 reads CASSVDGTVFSGNTIYF. CDR3 nucleotide sequence: TGTGCCAGTAGTGTCGATGGGACAGTTTTCTCTGGAAACACCATATATTTT.

The chain links TRBV19 to TRBJ1-1, with 9 bases that match TRBD1. CDR3 length equals 13 residues. CDR1 and CDR2 (germline): LNHDA, SQIVND (reference sequence). After removal of 4 bases from V and 7 bases from J, the junction contained 4 bases not matched to a gene. CDR3 protein: CASSTNRGLEAFF. For the CDR3, the DNA is TGTGCCAGTAGTACAAACAGGGGGCTTGAAGCTTTCTTT.

The chain employs TRBV11-3 and TRBJ2-1, with 7 bases aligning to TRBD2. The CDR3 contains 16 residues. Germline CDR1 and CDR2: SGHNT and YENEEA. Losses at the gene ends were 2 bases for V and 4 bases for J; bases not matched to a gene: 8. CDR3 nucleotides: TGTGCCAGCAGCTTAACCGGGACTAAAACTTACAATGAGCAGTTCTTC. It translates to CASSLTGTKTYNEQFF.

The V call is TRBV18, the J call TRBJ1-1; 9 bases agree with TRBD1. Germline trimming cut 6 bases from V and 2 bases from J; bases unmatched to any gene: 7. Germline V gene data show CDR1 as KGHSH and CDR2 as LQKENI. The CDR3 is 15 amino acids. CDR3 nucleotide sequence: TGTGCCAGCTCCCTACAGGGGGCGGTAAACACTGAAGCTTTCTTT. Its protein is CASSLQGAVNTEAFF.

This clone has a count of ten or more. This rearrangement joins TRBV28 to TRBJ1-2; D remains unclear. V shed 5 bases and J shed 7 bases, with 8 bases lying between them. This CDR3 comprises 11 residues. Germline V gene lookup returns CDR1 MDHEN and CDR2 SYDVKM. The CDR3 bases are TGTGCCAGCAGTCGTGTTAGTGGCTACACCTTC. This translates into CASSRVSGYTF.

The chain carries TRBV7-8 and TRBJ1-2, with D maybe TRBD1 (6 bases). The CDR3 has 13 residues. V lost 5 bases and J 5 bases, leaving 12 bases between the germline ends. Germline V gene lookup returns CDR1 SGHVS and CDR2 FQNEAQ. Here the CDR3 reads CASSPDRSYGYTF. The DNA of the CDR3 is TGTGCCAGCAGCCCCGACAGGTCATATGGCTACACCTTC.

V usage is TRBV7-6 and J usage is TRBJ2-6, with 7 positions matching TRBD2. The V gene end was trimmed by 5 bases and the J gene end by 2 bases; junction bases not matched to a gene: 6. CDR1 is SGHVS, CDR2 FNYEAQ, per germline. The CDR3 length is 16 residues. The CDR3 bases are TGTGCCAGCAGCCCAGCCGCGGGGGCTGGGGCCAACGTCCTGACTTTC. Protein product: CASSPAAGAGANVLTF.

This chain joins TRBV7-2 and TRBJ2-5, with TRBD2 identical over 8 bases. The ends lost 1 base at V and 5 bases at J; junction bases unmatched: 9. The CDR3 is 16 amino acids. Per germline, CDR1 SGHTA and CDR2 FQGNSA. The CDR3 sequence is CASSLELAGLRETQYF. CDR3 in DNA: TGTGCCAGCAGCTTAGAGCTAGCGGGCTTAAGGGAGACCCAGTACTTC.

This clone came up a few times. The chain joins TRBV11-2 to TRBJ1-1; D may be TRBD1 (5 bases). Trimming left V 1 base short and J 1 base short, with 13 bases between. The CDR3 covers 16 residues. The germline CDR1 and CDR2 sequences are SGHAT and FQNNGV. The CDR3 spells CASSLAVGVWNTEAFF. The CDR3 DNA reads TGTGCCAGCAGCTTAGCAGTAGGGGTGTGGAACACTGAAGCTTTCTTT.